This TCR beta chain was found in a study of CD8+ T cells in alopecia areata. Study in general: At a dose of 5 to 10 mg twice daily, oral tofacitinib was given to treated patients. Findings of the study overall: Higher clonality and more expanded CD8+ clones appeared in lesional than normal scalp. Among the 100 top clones, expanded CD8+ clones, like scalp clonality, were significantly decreased by tofacitinib.

Treatment in this sample: oral pan-JAK inhibitor, 5-10 mg twice daily. Concerning this clone: No antigen is known for it.

cDNA serving as the sequencing template came from extracted, reverse transcribed RNA. The data were produced by immunoSEQ multiplex PCR, yet TCRdb's version contains in-frame clones alone and is incomplete. The sample has approximately 45,000 clones; approximately 65% are singletons. This sequence was found in a human donor with alopecia areata. The specimen was CD8+ T cells sorted from blood, collected at week 4, from a patient treated with tofacitinib.

The CDR3 sequence: CASSPDWAYEQYF. The CDR3 bases are TGCGCCAGCAGCCCAGACTGGGCCTACGAGCAGTACTTC. The gene calls are TRBV4-1 and TRBJ2-7; D unresolved. The CDR3 runs to 13 residues. V was trimmed by 4 bases and J by 2 bases, leaving 9 bases between them. The germline gives CDR1 MGHRA, CDR2 YSYEKL.